The TCR beta chain under discussion was sequenced for a study of CD4 T cells in relation to SARS-CoV-2 and coronaviruses. Overall study results and limits: Compared with monoreactive clones, crossreactive clones showed significantly weaker SARS-CoV-2 expansion.

Generated by immunoSEQ multiplex PCR, the TCRdb table keeps only in-frame clones and is missing some. The repertoire consists of some 17,000 clones, with over 65% occurring once and the leading ten covering approximately 31%. A note on this clone: Antigen specificity is unknown.

Germline CDR1 is KGHDR and CDR2 is SFDVKD. V was clipped by 5 bases and J by 2 bases, with 6 bases between them. This CDR3 contains 13 residues. CD4+ T cells from unexposed donors were obtained before the COVID-19 pandemic (2011-2018). CD4+ T cells were isolated from the cells after around 9 days of culture. Fresh IL-2 medium replaced half the medium on days 3 and 7. This clonotype was sampled from a human donor in good health. The specimen was CD4+ T cells from PBMCs, cultured in vitro. This sequence joins TRBV24-1 and TRBJ1-3; no clear D. As DNA, the CDR3 is TGTGCCACCAGTGGCAACACTGGAAACACCATATATTTT. It specifies CATSGNTGNTIYF.